Given below is one T cell receptor beta chain in context. Method: immunoSEQ multiplex PCR; TCRdb's copy keeps in-frame clones and lacks some. Of roughly 51,000 clones listed, 86% are singletons. The source of the sample is a study of radiotherapy plus CTLA-4 blockade in lung cancer. This TCR came from a human donor with non-small cell lung cancer that progressed on radiotherapy plus ipilimumab. Some clones in this sample may be carry-over from other donors' samples. This sample comprised peripheral blood, obtained from a patient treated with radiotherapy plus ipilimumab.

For the CDR3, the DNA is TGCGCCAGCAGCTTGATAGGACAGACCTACGAGCAGTACTTC. This encodes CASSLIGQTYEQYF. The chain links TRBV5-1 to TRBJ2-7, with D tentatively TRBD1 (6 bases). In germline, CDR1 is SGHRS, CDR2 YFSETQ. The V end was cut by 1 base, the J end by 2 bases, with 10 bases between. The CDR3 extends over 14 amino acids.